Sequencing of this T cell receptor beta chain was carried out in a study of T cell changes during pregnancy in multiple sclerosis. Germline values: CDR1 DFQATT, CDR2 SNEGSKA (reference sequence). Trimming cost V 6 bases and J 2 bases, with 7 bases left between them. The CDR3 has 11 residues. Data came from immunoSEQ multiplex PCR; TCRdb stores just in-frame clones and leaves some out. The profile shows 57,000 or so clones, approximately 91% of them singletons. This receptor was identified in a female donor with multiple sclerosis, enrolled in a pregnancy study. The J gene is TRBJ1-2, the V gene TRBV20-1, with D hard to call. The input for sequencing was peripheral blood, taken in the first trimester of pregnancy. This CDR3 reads CSAERNYGYTF. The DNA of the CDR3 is TGCAGTGCCGAGAGGAACTATGGCTACACCTTC.